This entry describes one T cell receptor (beta chain). Its antigen is still unknown. The data were taken from a study of identifying expanded T cells in peripheral blood. Regarding the study as a whole: Over approximately two and four weeks, about 15 and 18 clones changed, versus around 1.2 between replicates. Variance in clone template counts between approximately two-week samples significantly increased with total template count across all healthy donors.

The V end was cut by 0 bases, the J end by 4 bases, with 2 bases between. Germline-derived CDR1 and CDR2 are SGHNT and YYREEE (reference sequence). The CDR3 runs to 12 residues. Profiling relied on immunoSEQ multiplex PCR, and the TCRdb table lists in-frame clones only, not all of them. The sample contains 100,000 to 150,000 clones, around 84% of which appear only once. No infections or other immune events were documented during collection. The rearrangement uses TRBV5-4 and TRBJ1-3, with D unclear. Sequencing input: blood. This TCR came from a person between 18 and 75 years old in good health. The DNA of the CDR3 is TGTGCCAGCAGCTTGGGCGGAAACACCATATATTTT. Amino acids: CASSLGGNTIYF.